Included here is one T cell receptor beta chain sequence, with context. Ophthalmopathy-affected donors exhibited moderate-to-severe activity, CAS ≥3, NOSPECS ≥4, and duration under 3 months. Uncontrolled infections, pregnancy, lactation or other autoimmune diseases led to patient exclusion. The data stem from a study of Graves' ophthalmopathy and Graves' hyperthyroidism. The trim removed 3 bases at V and 2 bases at J, leaving 6 bases unmatched. The germline gives CDR1 SGHTA, CDR2 FQGNSA. The CDR3 has 16 amino acids. The TCR beta CDR3 regions underwent amplification from RNA transcripts. RT-PCR was first run with HTBI primers, then multiplex PCR in a second round. TCRdb passed the multiplex PCR reads through MiXCR, listing each CDR3 protein once. Among hundreds of thousands of distinct CDR3 sequences listed, over 40% were seen once.

The V gene is TRBV7-2, the J gene TRBJ2-2; 7 bases fit TRBD2. Sequenced: peripheral blood. The TCR comes from an adult man with Graves' ophthalmopathy. CDR3 DNA sequence: TGTGCCAGCAGCTTTGGCGGACTAGATAACACCGGGGAGCTGTTTTTT. Translation gives CASSFGGLDNTGELFF.